The 25 T cell receptor beta chains listed next were all sequenced from one sample in a study of blood T cell repertoires in COVID-19. Assay: immunoSEQ multiplex PCR; the TCRdb copy retains only in-frame clones and omits some. In the table there are roughly 55,000 clones, more than 70% of which are singletons. The sample consisted of peripheral blood. These receptors were obtained from a man aged 70-80 years with active COVID-19.

The CDR3 is CASSYFRGVLPDTQYF. The CDR3 DNA reads as TGTGCCAGCAGTTACTTCAGGGGGGTCCTCCCAGATACGCAGTATTTT. This chain uses TRBV6-2 or TRBV6-3 with TRBJ2-3; D may be TRBD1 (7 bases). Trimming shortened V by 1 base and J by 4 bases, and 15 bases separated the two germline ends. The V gene's germline CDR1 is MNHEY and CDR2 SVGEGT. The CDR3 spans 16 residues.

This clone was seen a handful of times. This sequence joins TRBV6-2 or TRBV6-3 and TRBJ2-5, with 13 bases aligning to TRBD2. The CDR3 has 15 residues. V was pared by 5 bases and J by 5 bases, with 5 bases of the junction left unmatched. Germline V gene sequence: CDR1 MNHEY, CDR2 SVGEGT. This CDR3 reads CASSGGLAGSETQYF. CDR3 nucleotides: TGTGCCAGCAGTGGGGGACTAGCGGGGTCGGAGACCCAGTACTTC.

The gene calls are TRBV5-1 and TRBJ2-5; 9 positions agree with TRBD2. The V gene end was trimmed by 10 bases and the J gene end by 1 base; junction bases not matched to a gene: 14. There are 16 residues in the CDR3. Germline values: CDR1 SGHRS, CDR2 YFSETQ. CDR3 bases: TGCGCCCCCAGCGCCGGCGGGGGGGGATCCCAAGAGACCCAGTACTTC. This gives the protein CAPSAGGGGSQETQYF.

The J gene is TRBJ2-7, the V gene TRBV2, with D maybe TRBD1 (5 bases). Germline CDR1 is SNHLY and CDR2 is FYNNEI. The CDR3 covers 15 residues. V was trimmed by 4 bases and J by 1 base, leaving 14 bases between them. For the CDR3, the DNA is TGTGCCAGCAGTGTAGGCAGGGCCCGGTCCTACGAGCAGTACTTC. Amino acid sequence: CASSVGRARSYEQYF.

In its sample, this clone was seen once. The chain is built from TRBV6-6 and TRBJ2-2; D remains ambiguous. CDR3 size: 11 residues. The V gene lost 8 bases and the J gene lost 1 base, with 2 bases spanning the gap. CDR1 MNHNY and CDR2 SVGAGI come from the germline V gene (reference sequence). The chain's CDR3 is CASRNTGELFF. The CDR3 nucleotides read TGTGCCAGCCGGAACACCGGGGAGCTGTTTTTT.

The chain joins TRBV6-5 to TRBJ1-1; D is perhaps TRBD1 (5 bases). Per germline, CDR1 MNHEY and CDR2 SVGAGI. CDR3 length equals 14 residues. Trimming removed 7 bases from V and 5 bases from J, with 17 bases in between. CDR3 region: CASKEGGAGTEAFF. The CDR3, as DNA: TGTGCCAGCAAAGAGGGAGGGGCTGGGACTGAAGCTTTCTTT.

This chain joins TRBV9 and TRBJ1-5; TRBD1 agrees at 7 bases. Trimming took 0 bases from V and 6 from J; bases not matched to a gene: 6. Germline V lookup: CDR1 SGDLS, CDR2 YYNGEE. This CDR3 spans 15 amino acids. The CDR3 coding sequence is TGTGCCAGCAGCGTAGGGGGACAGCCGGCTCAGCCCCAGCATTTT. It is translated as CASSVGGQPAQPQHF.

The rearrangement links TRBV7-2 to TRBJ2-2; possible D gene TRBD1, 5 bases. The CDR3 length is 13 residues. Germline CDR1 SGHTA, CDR2 FQGNSA. Trimming removed 5 bases at V and 6 bases at J, with 10 bases between. DNA for the CDR3: TGTGCCAGCAGCGCTGGGGCCCCCGGGGAGCTGTTTTTT. Amino acid sequence: CASSAGAPGELFF.

The V and J genes are TRBV9 and TRBJ2-1, with 7 bases identical to TRBD2. CDR1 SGDLS and CDR2 YYNGEE come from the germline V gene. J was trimmed by 1 base and V by 0 bases; bases with no gene match: 4. This CDR3 has 16 residues. CDR3 nucleotides: TGTGCCAGCAGCGTAGAACGGGGGGTGTCCTACAATGAGCAGTTCTTC. Translated, it gives CASSVERGVSYNEQFF.

On this clone: This specimen includes other DNA sequences encoding the same CDR3. V and J are TRBV5-4 and TRBJ1-2, with D perhaps TRBD1 (5 bases). Germline V gene lookup returns CDR1 SGHNT and CDR2 YYREEE (reference sequence). This CDR3 contains 14 residues. With 4 bases removed from V and 2 bases from J, the gap between germline ends came to 12 bases. The DNA for the CDR3 is TGTGCCAGCAGCCTGGATAGGGGCAACTATGGCTACACCTTC. Its protein is CASSLDRGNYGYTF.

This clone has only a few counts. J is TRBJ2-7 and V is TRBV4-1, with 12 bases aligning to TRBD1. Germline CDR1 reads MGHRA; CDR2 reads YSYEKL. The CDR3 spans 17 residues. The V segment lost 5 bases and the J segment 2 bases; nucleotides outside the gene matches: 10. CDR3 nucleotide sequence: TGCGCCAGCAGCTCCGGGGGGGACAGGGGGCTGGCCTACGAGCAGTACTTC. This translates into CASSSGGDRGLAYEQYF.

The chain employs TRBV6-1 and TRBJ1-1; D gene unclear. The length of the CDR3 is 14 residues. V lost 2 bases, J lost 1 base, and 8 bases lay in between. Germline-derived CDR1 and CDR2 are MNHNS and SASEGT. The CDR3 sequence is CASSEYRGNTEAFF. The CDR3 DNA follows: TGTGCCAGCAGTGAATACCGGGGGAACACTGAAGCTTTCTTT.

CDR3 nucleotide sequence: TGTGCCAGCAGGGCAAGGAACAGCAGAGAGTACACCTTC. Its protein product is CASRARNSREYTF. The chain employs TRBV2 and TRBJ1-2; D not resolved. Germline V gives CDR1 SNHLY, CDR2 FYNNEI. The CDR3 runs 13 residues. V gave up 6 bases and J gave up 11 bases, with 19 bases separating them.

The chain uses TRBV5-1 and TRBJ2-4; tentative D call: TRBD1 (5 bases). There are 15 residues in the CDR3. The germline V gene encodes CDR1 SGHRS and CDR2 YFSETQ. With 0 bases removed from V and 6 bases from J, the gap between germline ends came to 13 bases. In DNA, the CDR3 is TGCGCCAGCAGCTTGGGCCCAGGGCAAGGAAACATTCAGTACTTC. Translation gives CASSLGPGQGNIQYF.

The chain is built from TRBV27 and TRBJ2-7; 7 positions match TRBD2. V lost 5 bases and J lost 8; bases outside the gene matches: 9. This CDR3 is 13 amino acids long. Germline V gene data show CDR1 as MNHEY and CDR2 as SMNVEV (reference sequence). The CDR3, as DNA: TGTGCCAGCAGTCTGGTGGGGGGGGGTCAGCAGTACTTC. This sequence encodes CASSLVGGGQQYF.

This chain joins TRBV19 and TRBJ1-2; 7 nucleotides agree with TRBD1. V lost 7 bases to trimming and J lost 4 bases; unmatched junction nucleotides: 9. The germline V gene has CDR1 LNHDA and CDR2 SQIVND (reference sequence). This CDR3 region has 14 residues. CDR3 sequence (DNA): TGTGCCAGTACCCCAGACAGGGTCGGCTATGGCTACACCTTC. It is translated as CASTPDRVGYGYTF.

V and J are TRBV5-1 and TRBJ1-4; 7 bases map to TRBD1. From germline, CDR1 is SGHRS and CDR2 YFSETQ. CDR3 length equals 14 residues. The V segment lost 4 bases and the J segment 5 bases; nucleotides outside the gene matches: 5. As DNA, the CDR3 is TGCGCCAGCAGCCCCGGACAGGAGAATGAAAAACTGTTTTTT. It yields the protein CASSPGQENEKLFF.

The CDR3 nucleotides are TGTGCCAGCAGTGAAAACCCGGGAGGCGAGCAGTACTTC. This sequence encodes CASSENPGGEQYF. J is TRBJ2-7 and V is TRBV6-1, with 7 bases that match TRBD2. CDR3 size: 13 residues. Germline V gene sequence: CDR1 MNHNS, CDR2 SASEGT. Trimming at V came to 2 bases and at J to 6 bases, leaving 4 bases not matched to a gene.

The V call is TRBV19, the J call TRBJ2-2, with TRBD2 identical over 10 bases. J lost 5 bases, V lost 7 bases, and 10 bases had no gene match. Germline values: CDR1 LNHDA, CDR2 SQIVND (reference sequence). The CDR3 length is 16 residues. CDR3 in amino acids: CASTEGGLARTGELFF. As DNA, the CDR3 is TGTGCCAGTACGGAGGGGGGACTAGCGAGAACCGGGGAGCTGTTTTTT.

This clone occurred once. The rearrangement joins TRBV5-1 to TRBJ1-1, with 12 nucleotides matching TRBD1. Germline V gene data show CDR1 as SGHRS and CDR2 as YFSETQ. The CDR3 totals 16 residues. V lost 4 bases to trimming and J lost 1 base; unmatched junction nucleotides: 5. The DNA of the CDR3 is TGCGCCAGCAGCACGGGACAGGGGGCCGGGAACACTGAAGCTTTCTTT. Translating it yields CASSTGQGAGNTEAFF.

The CDR3 sequence: CAGALAVFPDTQYF. The CDR3 bases are TGTGCCGGGGCACTAGCGGTTTTCCCGGATACGCAGTATTTT. The genes are TRBV6-5 and TRBJ2-3; 8 bases are a match to TRBD2. Germline CDR1 reads MNHEY; CDR2 reads SVGAGI. With V trimmed by 11 bases and J by 6 bases, 13 bases remained unmatched. This CDR3 has 14 residues.

The chain has TRBV7-2 and TRBJ1-2; D remains ambiguous. The germline V gene has CDR1 SGHTA and CDR2 FQGNSA. This CDR3 has 13 residues. V was cut by 2 bases and J by 2 bases, with 6 bases left in between. CDR3 nucleotides: TGTGCCAGCAGCTTAAGGGAGAACTATGGCTACACCTTC. It translates to CASSLRENYGYTF.

V and J are TRBV12-3 or TRBV12-4 and TRBJ1-6; D is undetermined. The V end was cut by 2 bases, the J end by 10 bases, with 9 bases between. The CDR3 runs to 13 residues. CDR3 coding DNA: TGTGCCAGCAGTTTACAGGTTGGCTCACCCCTCCACTTT. Its protein product is CASSLQVGSPLHF.

J is TRBJ2-5 and V is TRBV9; 10 bases are shared with TRBD2. The J segment lost 4 bases and the V segment lost 2 bases, leaving 11 bases of the junction unmatched. Germline CDR1 reads SGDLS; CDR2 reads YYNGEE. The CDR3 is 17 residues long. CDR3 sequence: CASSVIPATSGLETQYF. The CDR3 DNA sequence: TGTGCCAGCAGCGTTATCCCCGCGACTAGCGGGTTAGAGACCCAGTACTTC. The full variable domain, its missing parts supplied by reference TRBV9 and TRBJ2-5, is DSGVTQTPKHLITATGQRVTLRCSPRSGDLSVYWYQQSLDQGLQFLIQYYNGEERAKGNILERFSAQQFPDLHSELNLSSLELGDSALYFCASSVIPATSGLETQYFGPGTRLLVL.

The J gene is TRBJ1-2, the V gene TRBV6-5, with 9 positions matching TRBD1. V shed 4 bases and J 8 bases; nucleotides not matched to a gene: 5. The CDR3 runs to 13 residues. Per the germline V gene, CDR1 is MNHEY and CDR2 is SVGAGI. CDR3 loop: CASSFGQGQGYTF. CDR3 nucleotides: TGTGCCAGCAGTTTCGGACAGGGGCAAGGCTACACCTTC.